Below, 18 T cell receptor beta chains from the same sample are listed, as sequenced in a study of blood T cells in healthy people across ages. A second PCR of 7 to 11 cycles used a sample-barcoded 5' primer and a J-beta primer mix. TCRdb passed the 5' RACE reads through MiXCR, listing each CDR3 protein once. Among hundreds of thousands of distinct CDR3 sequences listed, around 28% were seen once. Sequencing input: blood. These receptor sequences come from a woman aged 80 or older in good health.

This clonotype showed up many times. The chain is built from TRBV5-5 and TRBJ1-1, with a tentative D call TRBD1 (5 bases). Germline V CDR1 and CDR2: SGHKS, YYEKEE (reference sequence). This CDR3 is built from 15 residues. V was trimmed by 3 bases and J by 0 bases, leaving 12 bases between them. CDR3 nucleotide sequence: TGTGCCAGCAGCTGGGGCGGACTGATGAACACTGAAGCTTTCTTT. Translating it yields CASSWGGLMNTEAFF.

V and J are TRBV11-2 and TRBJ2-2, with no clear D. The CDR3 has 14 amino acids. Germline V lookup: CDR1 SGHAT, CDR2 FQNNGV. Trimming removed 3 bases at V and 2 bases at J, with 7 bases between. CDR3 sequence: CASSFTVNTGELFF. DNA of the CDR3: TGTGCCAGCAGCTTTACAGTAAACACCGGGGAGCTGTTTTTT.

This clonotype has just a few counts. A much larger clonotype is one base distant, so this may be a read error. The chain has TRBV20-1 and TRBJ1-2, with 8 bases that match TRBD1. The CDR3 contains 13 residues. Trimming took 6 bases from V and 6 from J; bases not matched to a gene: 9. Germline-derived CDR1 and CDR2 are DFQATT and SNEGSKA (reference sequence). The CDR3 bases are TGCAGTGCGAAGACAGGGGACTCCGATGGCTACACCTTC. Protein sequence: CSAKTGDSDGYTF.

This clonotype was observed at least ten times. The genes are TRBV6-4 and TRBJ2-3, with 9 nucleotides matching TRBD1. J gave up 7 bases and V 5 bases, and 13 bases lay outside the gene matches. Germline V gives CDR1 MRHNA, CDR2 SNTAGT. CDR3 length: 16 residues. The CDR3 protein is CASSPTRDRVPHTQYF. CDR3 coding DNA: TGTGCCAGCAGTCCGACCCGGGACAGGGTTCCCCATACGCAGTATTTT.

This clonotype occurred many times. The rearrangement uses TRBV7-9 and TRBJ2-7; no definite D call. Germline CDR1 is SEHNR and CDR2 is FQNEAQ (reference sequence). The CDR3 length is 12 residues. Deletions cut 5 bases from V and 6 bases from J, with 11 bases between. The CDR3 DNA is TGTGCCAGCAGCCCCTCGAGAGGCGAGCAGTACTTC. It specifies CASSPSRGEQYF. The variable domain in full, with the rest retrieved from reference TRBV7-9 and TRBJ2-7, is DTGVSQNPRHKITKRGQNVTFRCDPISEHNRLYWYRQTLGQGPEFLTYFQNEAQLEKSRLLSDRFSAERPKGSFSTLEIQRTEQGDSAMYLCASSPSRGEQYFGPGTRLTVT.

In regard to this clonotype: A much larger clonotype is one base distant, so this may be a read error. The chain links TRBV20-1 to TRBJ2-7; perhaps TRBD1 as D (5 bases). Germline CDR1 reads DFQATT; CDR2 reads SNEGSKA (reference sequence). This CDR3 spans 14 amino acids. CDR3 residues: CSAPDRKSSYGQYF. The CDR3 DNA reads as TGCAGTGCTCCCGACAGAAAAAGCTCCTACGGGCAGTACTTC.

This clonotype was picked up a small number of times. CDR3 in DNA: TGTGCCAGCAGCTTGATTGGGGCCCCAGATACGCAGTATTTT. It codes for CASSLIGAPDTQYF. This chain uses TRBV5-6 with TRBJ2-3, with D perhaps TRBD1 (5 bases). Germline V lookup: CDR1 SGHDT, CDR2 YYEEEE. Trimming took off 1 base at V and 4 bases at J, with 10 bases between the two ends. The CDR3 is 14 residues long.

There are a few counts of this clonotype. The chain recombines TRBV30 with TRBJ1-2, with D possibly TRBD1 on 6 matching bases. Germline V gene sequence: CDR1 GTSNPN, CDR2 SVGIG (reference sequence). The CDR3 contains 15 residues. Trimming took 0 bases from V and 4 from J, leaving 15 bases between them. The CDR3 loop reads CAWSVTSGAIYGYTF. For the CDR3, the DNA is TGTGCCTGGAGTGTAACCTCAGGGGCGATCTATGGCTACACCTTC.

The gene calls are TRBV7-6 and TRBJ2-7, with D perhaps TRBD1 (5 bases). Deletions cut 5 bases from V and 6 bases from J, with 20 bases between. The CDR3 extends over 15 amino acids. CDR1 is SGHVS and CDR2 is FNYEAQ in the germline V gene. In nucleotides, the CDR3 is TGTGCCAGCAGCCCCATTGTCAGGGCAATAACCGAGCAGTACTTC. It yields the protein CASSPIVRAITEQYF.

About this clonotype: Being one base from a much bigger clone, this may be a read error. The J gene is TRBJ2-1, the V gene TRBV6-2 or TRBV6-3, with 7 bases identical to TRBD2. The J call may be in error: the DNA end matches TRBJ2-7 better. There are 13 residues in the CDR3. Germline lookup yields CDR1 MNHEY and CDR2 SVGEGT. The CDR3 protein is CASRDGGYNEQYF. The CDR3 DNA sequence: TGTGCCAGCAGGGACGGGGGGTACAATGAGCAGTACTTC.

This clonotype appeared many times. This chain links TRBV2 with TRBJ1-2, with no clear D. This CDR3 has 12 amino acids. V lost 1 base and J 4 bases, leaving 4 bases between the germline ends. Germline CDR1 reads SNHLY; CDR2 reads FYNNEI. The DNA of the CDR3 is TGTGCCAGCAGTGAAGGTCTCTATGGCTACACCTTC. Protein product: CASSEGLYGYTF.

The J gene is TRBJ1-1, the V gene TRBV12-3 or TRBV12-4; 9 bases line up with TRBD1. The CDR3 contains 16 residues. With 5 bases clipped from V and 3 bases from J, the junction kept 10 bases outside the gene matches. CDR3 sequence: CASSPQGARMDTEAFF. The CDR3 DNA reads TGTGCCAGCAGTCCACAGGGGGCGCGGATGGACACTGAAGCTTTCTTT.

This clonotype was seen only a few times. This rearrangement joins TRBV27 to TRBJ2-5; TRBD2 aligns across 11 bases. CDR1 is MNHEY and CDR2 is SMNVEV in the germline V gene (reference sequence). The length of the CDR3 is 13 residues. Trimming at V came to 6 bases and at J to 11 bases, leaving 8 bases not matched to a gene. The CDR3 is CASRRLAGYEQYF. The CDR3 region has the DNA TGTGCCAGCAGGCGACTAGCGGGGTATGAGCAGTACTTC.

Concerning this clonotype itself: A read error may be the cause here, since a much bigger clone is one base away. This rearrangement joins TRBV11-2 to TRBJ2-5; D tentatively reads TRBD1 or TRBD2 (6 bases each). V was trimmed by 6 bases and J by 0 bases, leaving 11 bases between them. CDR3 length: 14 residues. Germline V gene lookup returns CDR1 SGHAT and CDR2 FQNNGV. The CDR3 DNA follows: TGTGCCAGCAGGTGGAGGGACAACCAAGAGACCCAGTACTTC. Amino acids: CASRWRDNQETQYF.

The rearrangement joins TRBV27 to TRBJ1-2; weak D call: TRBD1 (6 bases). Trimming took off 8 bases at V and 4 bases at J, with 17 bases between the two ends. This CDR3 is built from 14 residues. Germline-derived CDR1 and CDR2 are MNHEY and SMNVEV (reference sequence). The CDR3 loop is CASRRGASLYGYTF. The CDR3 nucleotides are TGTGCCAGCCGACGGGGGGCCTCCCTCTATGGCTACACCTTC.

The V and J genes are TRBV9 and TRBJ2-5, with 7 bases lining up with TRBD2. The CDR3 extends over 16 amino acids. Germline V CDR1 and CDR2: SGDLS, YYNGEE. V trimming: 4 bases; J trimming: 11 bases; junction bases outside the gene matches: 20. This CDR3 reads CASSIDWRGRYNEQYF. Written as DNA, the CDR3 is TGTGCCAGCAGCATAGACTGGCGGGGGAGGTACAATGAGCAGTACTTC.

Worth noting for this clonotype: A read error may explain this, as a much larger clone is one base away. V is TRBV12-3 or TRBV12-4 and J is TRBJ1-2, with TRBD1 as a possible D gene (6 bases). The CDR3 has 16 residues. The CDR3 region is CASSYLRTARNYGHTF. The CDR3 DNA follows: TGTGCCAGCAGTTATCTCCGGACAGCTCGTAACTATGGCCACACCTTC.

CDR3 loop: CASSQGEAQPQHF. The CDR3 nucleotides are TGTGCCAGCTCACAGGGGGAAGCTCAGCCCCAGCATTTT. The rearrangement uses TRBV18 and TRBJ1-5; a weak D match, TRBD1 (6 bases). The V and J ends lost 4 bases and 6 bases respectively, with 10 bases between them. The CDR3 length is 13 residues. In germline, CDR1 is KGHSH, CDR2 LQKENI.